These T cell receptor beta chains were read from a single sample in a study of lymphopenia after photon versus proton radiotherapy. Sequencing was performed with immunoSEQ multiplex PCR; in TCRdb, only in-frame clones are kept and a portion is missing. The sample lists 53,000 or so clones, approximately 82% occurring once. Sequenced here: peripheral blood, sampled from a patient treated with photon-based radiotherapy. These receptors were obtained from a man aged 50 or older with gastric cancer. CDR3s include the opening cysteine and the closing phenylalanine or tryptophan. A D gene is named only where the DNA matches it firmly.

.	TRBV27	11	CASARFDEQYF
.	TRBV6-5	13	CASRPLGPDTQYF
.	TRBV6-5	12	CATGGSGNTIYF
TRBD2	TRBV18	16	CASSRTSGPNTGELFF
.	TRBV9	16	CASSQDSHGRTYEQYF
.	TRBV19	13	CASSITDEGKLFF
.	TRBV6-4	14	CASSETGRPDTQYF
.	TRBV7-2	15	CASSLAGKADNEQFF
.	TRBV6-6	14	CASSYRETGYGYTF
.	TRBV6-5	13	CASSASVVLEAFF
.	TRBV20-1	11	CSARKTDTQYF
.	TRBV19	13	CASRGYRSDEQYF
TRBD1	TRBV30	15	CAWSGWGQGAYEQYF
TRBD1	TRBV27	17	CASSSAPGGAGANVLTF
TRBD1	TRBV2	13	CARTGTGGSEQYF
TRBD1	TRBV4-1	17	CASSQDPWGQGIYEQYF
.	TRBV19	12	CASSDRGYEQYF
TRBD2	TRBV9	15	CASSVATSGRGEQFF
.	TRBV6-5	14	CASSYRGVADTQYF
TRBD1	TRBV7-9	15	CASSLAQGGTYGYTF
TRBD1	TRBV29-1	14	CSARQGTLNTEAFF
TRBD1	TRBV5-1	17	CASSLFVDRDRREKLFF
TRBD1	TRBV6-5	15	CASSRQGARTGELFF